This T cell receptor beta chain was captured by sequencing in a study of T cells in Graves' hyperthyroidism and ophthalmopathy. Study in general: Sampling of peripheral blood happened at initial diagnosis, prior to any treatment.

The TCR beta CDR3 regions underwent amplification using RNA transcripts as the source. Researchers ran a first-round RT-PCR on the TCR CDR3 using the HTBI primer set. MiXCR, run by TCRdb on the multiplex PCR reads, gives a single entry per CDR3 protein. The repertoire consists of approximately 740,000 distinct CDR3 sequences, with around 13% occurring once and the leading ten covering about a tenth. This clonotype was recorded many times. The CDR3 is 11 residues long. Trimming stripped 5 bases from V and 7 bases from J, with 9 bases between. CDR1 is SGHAT, CDR2 FQNNGV, per germline. Patients with uncontrolled infections, other autoimmune diseases, pregnancy or lactation were excluded. Fresh peripheral blood, around 10 ml, yielded the PBMCs.

The chain carries TRBV11-2 and TRBJ2-7; the D is unclear. The receptor comes from a woman in her late teens or twenties with Graves' hyperthyroidism. The sequenced sample was blood. The CDR3 DNA reads TGTGCCAGCAGCCCGTCAAGGGAGCAGTACTTC. Translating it yields CASSPSREQYF.